One and the same sample provided the 29 T cell receptor beta chains below, sequenced in a study of OX40 agonist ivuxolimab in advanced cancers. Clones were sequenced by immunoSEQ multiplex PCR, and TCRdb holds only the in-frame ones, with some missing. The table lists 48,000 or so clones, approximately 83% of them singletons. This specimen was CD4+ or CD8+ T cells sorted from blood, taken in a trial of the OX40 agonist ivuxolimab. The receptors come from an adult with an advanced solid tumor such as melanoma, head and neck, liver or kidney cancer.

This sequence joins TRBV30 and TRBJ2-1; no reliable D call. Looked up from germline, CDR1 is GTSNPN and CDR2 is SVGIG (reference sequence). V lost 3 bases and J lost 0, with 12 bases in between. This CDR3 comprises 15 residues. The CDR3 bases are TGTGCCTGGAGAGAAGGGCCGAGCTCCTACAATGAGCAGTTCTTC. It yields the protein CAWREGPSSYNEQFF. Based on the CDR3 plus reference TRBV30 and TRBJ2-1, the full variable domain is SQTIHQWPATLVQPVGSPLSLECTVEGTSNPNLYWYRQAAGRGLQLLFYSVGIGQISSEVPQNLSASRPQDRQFILSSKKLLLSDSGFYLCAWREGPSSYNEQFFGPGTRLTVL.

The genes are TRBV29-1 and TRBJ2-1, with D hard to call. The V gene's germline CDR1 is SQVTM and CDR2 ANQGSEA. With 5 bases removed from V and 7 bases from J, the gap between germline ends came to 12 bases. The length of the CDR3 is 12 residues. The CDR3 region has the DNA TGCAGCGTTTCTCGACGAGGTAATGAGCAGTTCTTC. Its translation is CSVSRRGNEQFF.

This rearrangement joins TRBV5-6 to TRBJ1-4; 8 positions match TRBD1. Trimming at V came to 4 bases and at J to 8 bases, leaving 10 bases not matched to a gene. Germline assignment: CDR1 SGHDT and CDR2 YYEEEE. This CDR3 has 15 amino acids. CDR3 nucleotides: TGTGCCAGCAGCACTCCCGGGACAGGCCTCGAAAAACTGTTTTTT. It encodes CASSTPGTGLEKLFF.

This clone has a handful of counts. The V gene is TRBV25-1, the J gene TRBJ1-3; perhaps TRBD1 as D (5 bases). Germline CDR1 and CDR2: MGHDK and SYGVNS. Trimming took off 6 bases at V and 2 bases at J, with 17 bases between the two ends. The CDR3 runs 16 residues. As DNA, the CDR3 is TGTGCCAGCAGCCCCTCCCGGGCAGGGACTGGAAACACCATATATTTT. It specifies CASSPSRAGTGNTIYF.

The J gene is TRBJ1-5, the V gene TRBV10-3; 11 nucleotides match TRBD1. V shed 10 bases, J shed 7 bases, and the junction held 9 bases outside the gene matches. CDR3 length equals 14 residues. The germline V gene has CDR1 ENHRY and CDR2 SYGVKD. Written as DNA, the CDR3 is TGTGCCACCAGGCCGGGACAGGGGGGGCAGCCCCAGCATTTT. It translates to CATRPGQGGQPQHF.

This clone appeared a single time. This chain joins TRBV18 and TRBJ1-1; D uncertain. V was clipped by 2 bases and J by 6 bases, with 16 bases between them. The germline CDR1 and CDR2 sequences are KGHSH and LQKENI. The CDR3 totals 15 residues. DNA for the CDR3: TGTGCCAGCTCACCATATGAGGAGCGGATCGCTGAAGCTTTCTTT. Protein product: CASSPYEERIAEAFF.

The V call is TRBV5-1, the J call TRBJ1-2, with 7 nucleotides matching TRBD1. CDR3 length: 14 amino acids. Germline loops: CDR1 SGHRS, CDR2 YFSETQ. V was clipped by 3 bases and J by 4 bases; unmatched bases: 6. The CDR3 DNA sequence: TGCGCCAGCAGCTCACAGGGGTCCAGCTATGGCTACACCTTC. This gives the protein CASSSQGSSYGYTF.

The chain links TRBV5-1 to TRBJ2-2, with TRBD1 identical over 8 bases. The CDR3 has 17 residues. Trimming took 0 bases from V and 3 from J; bases not matched to a gene: 7. Germline V gives CDR1 SGHRS, CDR2 YFSETQ. This chain's CDR3 is CASSLVPDRGYTGELFF. The CDR3 coding sequence is TGCGCCAGCAGCTTGGTTCCCGACAGGGGATACACCGGGGAGCTGTTTTTT. The variable domain in full, with the rest retrieved from reference TRBV5-1 and TRBJ2-2, is KAGVTQTPRYLIKTRGQQVTLSCSPISGHRSVSWYQQTPGQGLQFLFEYFSETQRNKGNFPGRFSGRQFSNSRSEMNVSTLELGDSALYLCASSLVPDRGYTGELFFGEGSRLTVL.

The J gene is TRBJ1-1, the V gene TRBV10-3; D might be TRBD1 (6 bases). The V gene lost 6 bases and the J gene lost 3 bases, with 20 bases spanning the gap. The CDR3 covers 16 residues. Looked up from germline, CDR1 is ENHRY and CDR2 is SYGVKD. CDR3 DNA: TGTGCCATCAGGGGGGCCATCAAGGCCTCGGACACTGAAGCTTTCTTT. It translates to CAIRGAIKASDTEAFF.

This clone was detected a few times. The conserved phenylalanine or tryptophan normally closing the CDR3 is absent here, so this likely arose from a read error. It is unclear where the CDR3 begins or ends on the DNA, so no DNA is shown, and the CDR3 is as TCRdb lists it. The chain couples TRBV21-1 to TRBJ1-4; whether TRBD1, the table's D call, matches the DNA was not checked. TRBV21-1 represents a pseudogene. The CDR3 contains 11 residues when both ends are counted. The CDR3 loop reads CASRPPPGTGK.

This chain links TRBV5-1 with TRBJ1-1; D is undetermined. V was cut by 4 bases and J by 6 bases, with 10 bases left in between. Per the germline V gene, CDR1 is SGHRS and CDR2 is YFSETQ. This CDR3 comprises 12 residues. The CDR3 is CASSDPAPEAFF. The CDR3 bases are TGCGCCAGCAGCGATCCGGCACCTGAAGCTTTCTTT.

V gene TRBV30 combines with J gene TRBJ1-2, with D possibly being TRBD1 (6 bases). Germline V lookup: CDR1 GTSNPN, CDR2 SVGIG (reference sequence). The CDR3 contains 13 residues. V was cut by 4 bases and J by 2 bases, with 11 bases left in between. CDR3 protein: CAWKTQGNYGYTF. The CDR3 DNA reads as TGTGCCTGGAAGACGCAGGGGAACTATGGCTACACCTTC.

The chain has TRBV6-6 and TRBJ2-3; 10 positions agree with TRBD1. J gave up 6 bases and V 3 bases, and 6 bases lay outside the gene matches. CDR1 and CDR2 (germline): MNHNY, SVGAGI (reference sequence). The CDR3 loop spans 15 amino acids. CDR3 sequence (DNA): TGTGCCAGCAGTTATGGGACAGGGGCCCCCGATACGCAGTATTTT. Translated, it gives CASSYGTGAPDTQYF.

This chain uses TRBV7-2 with TRBJ2-7; D may be TRBD1 (5 bases). V was shortened by 0 bases and J by 6 bases, with 9 bases between the two germline ends. The germline CDR1 and CDR2 sequences are SGHTA and FQGNSA. The CDR3 sequence is 13 residues long. Here the CDR3 reads CASSLAGVGEQYF. In nucleotides, the CDR3 is TGTGCCAGCAGCTTAGCAGGGGTGGGCGAGCAGTACTTC.

The rearrangement uses TRBV5-3 and TRBJ2-1; D is uncertain. TRBV5-3 falls under the ORF class, with uncertain function. Trimming took off 7 bases at V and 5 bases at J, with 10 bases between the two ends. The CDR3 spans 12 residues. CDR3 sequence reads: CARAGRHNEQFF. CDR3 in DNA: TGTGCCAGAGCAGGTCGACACAATGAGCAGTTCTTC.

The chain employs TRBV6-1 and TRBJ1-5, with D perhaps matching TRBD1 (5 bases). This CDR3 comprises 15 residues. The V gene's germline CDR1 is MNHNS and CDR2 SASEGT. The ends were cut back, 6 bases at V and 2 bases at J, with 14 bases in the middle. The DNA for the CDR3 is TGTGCCAGCAGCTGGGGGGGGGATGGCAATCAGCCCCAGCATTTT. Protein: CASSWGGDGNQPQHF.

This clone turned up a few times. V is TRBV9 and J is TRBJ1-1, with no clear D. V was trimmed by 0 bases and J by 3 bases, leaving 12 bases between them. Germline V CDR1 and CDR2: SGDLS, YYNGEE. The length of the CDR3 is 15 residues. CDR3 residues: CASSVAGVRDTEAFF. The CDR3 coding sequence is TGTGCCAGCAGCGTAGCTGGGGTAAGGGACACTGAAGCTTTCTTT.

The J gene is TRBJ1-4, the V gene TRBV4-3; D is undetermined. The CDR3 extends over 13 amino acids. CDR1 LGHNA and CDR2 YSLEER come from the germline V gene. V shed 1 base and J shed 5 bases, with 5 bases lying between them. CDR3 loop: CASSQARNEKLFF. The DNA of the CDR3 is TGCGCCAGCAGCCAAGCCAGAAATGAAAAACTGTTTTTT.

This chain uses TRBV5-4 with TRBJ1-6; tentative D call: TRBD1 (5 bases). The CDR3 totals 18 residues. Germline V gene sequence: CDR1 SGHNT, CDR2 YYREEE (reference sequence). V gave up 4 bases and J gave up 10 bases, with 27 bases separating them. DNA for the CDR3: TGTGCCAGCAGCCAAGATAGAGGAGGGGAGGTGTATGGGTCACCCCTCCACTTT. It is translated as CASSQDRGGEVYGSPLHF.

The V gene is TRBV7-2, the J gene TRBJ2-7, with D possibly TRBD1 on 5 matching bases. This CDR3 region has 14 residues. Trimming pared 4 bases from V and 3 bases from J, leaving 13 bases between. The germline V gene encodes CDR1 SGHTA and CDR2 FQGNSA. CDR3 in amino acids: CASSSRQNIYEQYF. CDR3 bases: TGTGCCAGCAGCTCCCGACAGAACATCTACGAGCAGTACTTC.

The CDR3 nucleotides read TGTGCCAGTAGTACCGCTTGGGGGGGCCCAGATACGCAGTATTTT. This gives the protein CASSTAWGGPDTQYF. This sequence joins TRBV19 and TRBJ2-3, with D tentatively TRBD2 (7 bases). V was trimmed by 4 bases and J by 4 bases, leaving 15 bases between them. Germline loops: CDR1 LNHDA, CDR2 SQIVND (reference sequence). The CDR3 is made up of 15 amino acids.

V usage is TRBV18 and J usage is TRBJ1-2, with D uncertain. The CDR3 runs 14 residues. The germline gives CDR1 KGHSH, CDR2 LQKENI. Trimming shortened V by 3 bases and J by 5 bases, and 13 bases separated the two germline ends. CDR3 nucleotide sequence: TGTGCCAGCTCACCCCCAGTGACCTCTTATGGCTACACCTTC. This codes for CASSPPVTSYGYTF.

The chain combines TRBV9 with TRBJ1-1; D gene unclear. Germline CDR1 is SGDLS and CDR2 is YYNGEE. This CDR3 is 13 amino acids long. V shed 2 bases and J shed 2 bases, with 7 bases lying between them. The CDR3 DNA reads TGTGCCAGCAGCGTGGAAGGAAACACTGAAGCTTTCTTT. This translates into CASSVEGNTEAFF. The full variable domain, with the rest looked up from reference TRBV9 and TRBJ1-1, is DSGVTQTPKHLITATGQRVTLRCSPRSGDLSVYWYQQSLDQGLQFLIQYYNGEERAKGNILERFSAQQFPDLHSELNLSSLELGDSALYFCASSVEGNTEAFFGQGTRLTVV.

The rearrangement uses TRBV6-1 and TRBJ1-4; 7 bases map to TRBD1. The CDR3 sequence is 14 residues long. After removal of 3 bases from V and 10 bases from J, the junction contained 8 bases not matched to a gene. CDR1 MNHNS and CDR2 SASEGT come from the germline V gene. The CDR3 region is CASSDRDRRRKLFF. The CDR3 nucleotides read TGTGCCAGCAGTGACCGGGACAGACGGAGAAAACTGTTTTTT.

The chain couples TRBV6-5 to TRBJ1-1; possible D gene TRBD1, 6 bases. Germline V gene data show CDR1 as MNHEY and CDR2 as SVGAGI. The CDR3 extends over 14 amino acids. The V end lost 6 bases, the J end lost 4 bases, and 15 bases lay between the germline ends. DNA of the CDR3: TGTGCCAGCAGCAGGGGAGTGAGGGCCACTGAAGCTTTCTTT. The encoded protein is CASSRGVRATEAFF.

The chain joins TRBV7-8 to TRBJ2-7; D remains ambiguous. The CDR3 loop spans 13 amino acids. V shed 6 bases and J shed 9 bases, with 18 bases lying between them. CDR1 is SGHVS, CDR2 FQNEAQ, per germline. The CDR3 region is CASSRGPSNGQYF. CDR3 nucleotide sequence: TGTGCCAGCAGTAGAGGTCCGTCAAACGGGCAGTACTTC.

This clone was recorded once. The chain uses TRBV5-1 and TRBJ2-3; D unresolved. V was trimmed by 0 bases and J by 0 bases, leaving 8 bases between them. Germline CDR1 and CDR2: SGHRS and YFSETQ. This CDR3 contains 15 residues. CDR3 protein: CASSLEGFSTDTQYF. In DNA, the CDR3 is TGCGCCAGCAGCTTGGAGGGTTTCAGCACAGATACGCAGTATTTT.

The V and J genes are TRBV19 and TRBJ1-2; tentatively, D is TRBD1 (6 bases). This CDR3 is built from 13 residues. V was trimmed by 3 bases and J by 8 bases, leaving 13 bases between them. Germline V gene lookup returns CDR1 LNHDA and CDR2 SQIVND (reference sequence). CDR3 coding DNA: TGTGCCAGTAGTATCGTACAGGGAGGCGGCTACACCTTC. Amino acid sequence: CASSIVQGGGYTF.

The chain has TRBV15 and TRBJ1-2; D is uncertain. CDR1 LNHNV and CDR2 YYDKDF come from the germline V gene (reference sequence). The V gene lost 5 bases and the J gene lost 5 bases, with 12 bases spanning the gap. There are 13 residues in the CDR3. This CDR3 is CATSASLGYGYTF. DNA of the CDR3: TGTGCCACCAGCGCTAGCTTAGGATATGGCTACACCTTC.